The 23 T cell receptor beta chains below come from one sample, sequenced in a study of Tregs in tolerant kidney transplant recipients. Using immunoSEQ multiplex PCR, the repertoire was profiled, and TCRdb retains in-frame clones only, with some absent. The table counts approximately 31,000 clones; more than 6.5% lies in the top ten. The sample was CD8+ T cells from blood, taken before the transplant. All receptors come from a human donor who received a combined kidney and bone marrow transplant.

The CDR3 protein is CASRGTGPTYEQYF. The sequenced CDR3 bases are TGTGCCAGCAGAGGTACAGGGCCAACCTACGAG. The V gene is TRBV7-6, the J gene TRBJ2-7; the D gene is possibly TRBD1 (6 bases). The sequence runs out 3 residues before the end of the CDR3; the remainder is reconstructed from the germline J gene. Germline V gene data show CDR1 as SGHVS and CDR2 as FNYEAQ. Trimming removed 6 bases at V and 2 bases at J, with 14 bases between. The CDR3 consists of 14 residues.

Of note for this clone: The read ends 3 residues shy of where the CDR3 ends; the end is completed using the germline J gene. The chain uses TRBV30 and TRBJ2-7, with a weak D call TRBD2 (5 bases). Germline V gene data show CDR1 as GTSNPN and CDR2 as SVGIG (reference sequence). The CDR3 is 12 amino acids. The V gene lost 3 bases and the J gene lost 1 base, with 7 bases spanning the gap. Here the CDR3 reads CAWSPGSYEQYF. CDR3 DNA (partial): TGTGCCTGGAGCCCGGGGTCCTACGAG.

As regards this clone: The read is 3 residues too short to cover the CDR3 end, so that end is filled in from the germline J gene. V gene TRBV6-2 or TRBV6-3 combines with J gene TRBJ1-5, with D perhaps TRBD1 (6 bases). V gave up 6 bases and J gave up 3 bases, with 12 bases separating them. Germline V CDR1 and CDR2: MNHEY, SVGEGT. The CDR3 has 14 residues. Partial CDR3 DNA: TGTGCCAGCAGCCCGACAGGAATCAATCAGCCC. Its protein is CASSPTGINQP. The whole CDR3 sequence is CASSPTGINQPQHF.

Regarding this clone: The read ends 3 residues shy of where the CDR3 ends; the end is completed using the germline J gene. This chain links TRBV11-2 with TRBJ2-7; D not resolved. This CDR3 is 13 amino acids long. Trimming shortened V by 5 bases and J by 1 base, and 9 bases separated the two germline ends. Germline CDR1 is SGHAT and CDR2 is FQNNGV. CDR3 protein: CASSLFSSYEQYF. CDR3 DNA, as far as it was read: TGTGCCAGCAGCCTTTTCAGTTCCTACGAG.

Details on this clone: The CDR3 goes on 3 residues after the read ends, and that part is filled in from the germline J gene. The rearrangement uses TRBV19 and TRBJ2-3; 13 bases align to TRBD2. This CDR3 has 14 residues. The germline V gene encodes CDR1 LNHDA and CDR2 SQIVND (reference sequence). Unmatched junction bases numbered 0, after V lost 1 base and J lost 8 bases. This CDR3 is CASSIGTSGGTQYF. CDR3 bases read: TGTGCCAGTAGTATAGGGACTAGCGGGGGTACG.

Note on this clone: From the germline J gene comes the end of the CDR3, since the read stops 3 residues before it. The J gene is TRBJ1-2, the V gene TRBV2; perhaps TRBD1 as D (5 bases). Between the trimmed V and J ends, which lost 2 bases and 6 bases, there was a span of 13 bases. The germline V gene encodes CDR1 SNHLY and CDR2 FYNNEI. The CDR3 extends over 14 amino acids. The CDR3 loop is CASSEWSGGDGYTF. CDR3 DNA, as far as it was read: TGTGCCAGCAGTGAATGGTCTGGGGGGGATGGC.

The chain's CDR3 is CASSWDSAYEQYF. The sequenced part of the CDR3 DNA is TGTGCCAGCAGCTGGGACAGTGCCTACGAG. This sequence joins TRBV7-8 and TRBJ2-7; 7 bases are shared with TRBD1. The read comes to an end 3 residues before the CDR3 does, leaving the germline J gene to fill in the end. CDR3 size: 13 residues. Looked up from germline, CDR1 is SGHVS and CDR2 is FQNEAQ. With V trimmed by 4 bases and J by 2 bases, 2 bases remained unmatched.

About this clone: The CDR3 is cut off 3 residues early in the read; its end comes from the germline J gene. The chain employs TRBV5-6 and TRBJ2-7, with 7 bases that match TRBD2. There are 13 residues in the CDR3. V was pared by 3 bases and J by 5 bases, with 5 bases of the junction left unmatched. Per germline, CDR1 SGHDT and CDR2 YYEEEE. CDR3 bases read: TGTGCCAGCAGCTGGGGGGGGACTAACGAG. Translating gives CASSWGGTNE. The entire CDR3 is CASSWGGTNEQYF. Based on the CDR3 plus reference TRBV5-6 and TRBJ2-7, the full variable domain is DAGVTQSPTHLIKTRGQQVTLRCSPKSGHDTVSWYQQALGQGPQFIFQYYEEEERQRGNFPDRFSGHQFPNYSSELNVNALLLGDSALYLCASSWGGTNEQYFGPGTRLTVT.

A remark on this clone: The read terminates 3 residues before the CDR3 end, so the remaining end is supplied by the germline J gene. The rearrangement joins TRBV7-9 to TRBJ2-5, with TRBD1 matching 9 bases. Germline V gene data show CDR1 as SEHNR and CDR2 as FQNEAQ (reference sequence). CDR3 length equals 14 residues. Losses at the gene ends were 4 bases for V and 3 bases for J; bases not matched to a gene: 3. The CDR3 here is CASSSDRGEETQYF. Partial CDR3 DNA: TGTGCCAGCAGCTCCGACAGGGGGGAAGAGACC.

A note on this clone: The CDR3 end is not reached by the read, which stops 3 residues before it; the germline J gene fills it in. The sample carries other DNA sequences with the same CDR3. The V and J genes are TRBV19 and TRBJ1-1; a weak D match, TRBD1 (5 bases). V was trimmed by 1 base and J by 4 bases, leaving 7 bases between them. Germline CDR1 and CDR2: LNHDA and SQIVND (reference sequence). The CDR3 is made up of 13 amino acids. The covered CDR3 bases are TGTGCCAGTAGTATAGCGGGGGTCACTGAA. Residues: CASSIAGVTE. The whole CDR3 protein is CASSIAGVTEAFF.

CDR3 DNA, as far as it was read: TGTGCCAGCAGTGAAGTGTTCGTCCTCGGGAACATT. Its protein product is CASSEVFVLGNI. Given in full, the CDR3 is CASSEVFVLGNIQYF. V usage is TRBV6-1 and J usage is TRBJ2-4, with unresolved D. The CDR3 goes on 3 residues after the read ends, and that part is filled in from the germline J gene. This CDR3 is built from 15 residues. Trimming stripped 1 base from V and 7 bases from J, with 14 bases between. The germline CDR1 and CDR2 sequences are MNHNS and SASEGT.

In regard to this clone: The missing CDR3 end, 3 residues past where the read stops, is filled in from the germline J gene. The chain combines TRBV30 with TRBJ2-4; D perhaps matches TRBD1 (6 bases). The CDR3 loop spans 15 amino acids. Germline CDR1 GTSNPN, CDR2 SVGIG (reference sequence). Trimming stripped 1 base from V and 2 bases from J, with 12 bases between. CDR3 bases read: TGTGCCTGGAGTGGGGCAGGGGAAACCAAAAACATT. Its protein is CAWSGAGETKNI. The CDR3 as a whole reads CAWSGAGETKNIQYF. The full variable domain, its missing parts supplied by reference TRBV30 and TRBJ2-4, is SQTIHQWPATLVQPVGSPLSLECTVEGTSNPNLYWYRQAAGRGLQLLFYSVGIGQISSEVPQNLSASRPQDRQFILSSKKLLLSDSGFYLCAWSGAGETKNIQYFGAGTRLSVL.

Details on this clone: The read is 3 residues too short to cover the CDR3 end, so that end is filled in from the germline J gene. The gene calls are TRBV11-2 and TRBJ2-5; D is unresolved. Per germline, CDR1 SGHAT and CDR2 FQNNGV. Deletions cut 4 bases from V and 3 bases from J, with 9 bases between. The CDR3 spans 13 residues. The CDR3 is CASSSTGKETQYF. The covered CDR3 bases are TGTGCCAGCAGCTCTACCGGTAAAGAGACC. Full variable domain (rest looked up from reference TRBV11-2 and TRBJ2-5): EAGVAQSPRYKIIEKRQSVAFWCNPISGHATLYWYQQILGQGPKLLIQFQNNGVVDDSQLPKDRFSAERLKGVDSTLKIQPAKLEDSAVYLCASSSTGKETQYFGPGTRLLVL.

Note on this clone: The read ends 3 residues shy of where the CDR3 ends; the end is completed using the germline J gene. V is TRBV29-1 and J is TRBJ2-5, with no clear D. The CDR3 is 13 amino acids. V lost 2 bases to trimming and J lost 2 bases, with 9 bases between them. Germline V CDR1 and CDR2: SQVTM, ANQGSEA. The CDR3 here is CSVELTVQETQYF. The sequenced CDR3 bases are TGCAGCGTTGAACTTACAGTACAAGAGACC.

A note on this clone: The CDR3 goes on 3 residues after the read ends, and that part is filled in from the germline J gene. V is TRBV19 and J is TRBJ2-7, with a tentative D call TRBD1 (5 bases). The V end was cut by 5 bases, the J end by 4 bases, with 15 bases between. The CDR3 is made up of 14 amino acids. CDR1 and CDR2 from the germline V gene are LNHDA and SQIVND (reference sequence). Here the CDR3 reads CASSGQGNLYEQYF. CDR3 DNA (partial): TGTGCCAGTAGTGGGCAGGGTAATCTATACGAG.

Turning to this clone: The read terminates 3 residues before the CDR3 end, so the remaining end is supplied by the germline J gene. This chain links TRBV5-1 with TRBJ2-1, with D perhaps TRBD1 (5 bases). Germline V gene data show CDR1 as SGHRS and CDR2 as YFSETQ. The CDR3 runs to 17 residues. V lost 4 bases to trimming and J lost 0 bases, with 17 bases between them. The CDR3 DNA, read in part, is TGCGCCAGCAGCGTTGGACACCATCCCATCTCCTACAATGAG. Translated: CASSVGHHPISYNE. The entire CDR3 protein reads CASSVGHHPISYNEQFF. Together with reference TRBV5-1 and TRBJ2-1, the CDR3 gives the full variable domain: KAGVTQTPRYLIKTRGQQVTLSCSPISGHRSVSWYQQTPGQGLQFLFEYFSETQRNKGNFPGRFSGRQFSNSRSEMNVSTLELGDSALYLCASSVGHHPISYNEQFFGPGTRLTVL.

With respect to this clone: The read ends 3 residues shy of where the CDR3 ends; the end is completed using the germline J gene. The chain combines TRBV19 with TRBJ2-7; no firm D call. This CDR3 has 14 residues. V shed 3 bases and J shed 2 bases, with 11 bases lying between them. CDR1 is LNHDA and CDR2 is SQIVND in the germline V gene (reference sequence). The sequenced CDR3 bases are TGTGCCAGTAGTATGCCAGGAACCCCCTACGAG. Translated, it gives CASSMPGTPYE. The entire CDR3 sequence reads CASSMPGTPYEQYF.

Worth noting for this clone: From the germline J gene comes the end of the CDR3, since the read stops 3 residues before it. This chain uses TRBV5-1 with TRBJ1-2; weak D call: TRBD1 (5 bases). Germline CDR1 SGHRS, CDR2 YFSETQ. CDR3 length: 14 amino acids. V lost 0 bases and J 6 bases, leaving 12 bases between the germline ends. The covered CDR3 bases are TGCGCCAGCAGCTTGGCCGGCGCGGGGGATGGC. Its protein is CASSLAGAGDG. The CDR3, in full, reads CASSLAGAGDGYTF.

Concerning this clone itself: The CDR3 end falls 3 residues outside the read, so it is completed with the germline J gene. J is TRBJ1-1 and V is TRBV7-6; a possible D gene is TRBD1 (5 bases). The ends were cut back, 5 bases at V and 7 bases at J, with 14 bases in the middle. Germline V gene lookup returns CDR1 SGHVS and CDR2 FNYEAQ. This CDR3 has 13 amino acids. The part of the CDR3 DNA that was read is TGTGCCAGCAGCCTCGGACACCCGGTTGAA. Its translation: CASSLGHPVE. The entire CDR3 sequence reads CASSLGHPVEAFF.

The DNA read from the CDR3 is TGTGCCAGTAGTATATATCAGGGGGCGTTTCGGGACAATGAG. It yields the protein CASSIYQGAFRDNE. The whole CDR3 protein reads CASSIYQGAFRDNEQFF. The chain is built from TRBV19 and TRBJ2-1; TRBD1 aligns across 8 bases. The CDR3 end falls 3 residues outside the read, so it is completed with the germline J gene. This CDR3 has 17 amino acids. CDR1 and CDR2 (germline): LNHDA, SQIVND (reference sequence). V shed 2 bases, J shed 5 bases, and the junction held 11 bases outside the gene matches.

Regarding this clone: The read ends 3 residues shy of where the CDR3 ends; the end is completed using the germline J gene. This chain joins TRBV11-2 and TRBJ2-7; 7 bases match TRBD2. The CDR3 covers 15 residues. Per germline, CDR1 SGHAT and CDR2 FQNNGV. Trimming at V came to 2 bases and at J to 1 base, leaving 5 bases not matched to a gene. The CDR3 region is CASSLSGTISYEQYF. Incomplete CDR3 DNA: TGTGCCAGCAGCTTATCAGGGACTATATCCTACGAG. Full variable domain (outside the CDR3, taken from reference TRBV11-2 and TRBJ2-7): EAGVAQSPRYKIIEKRQSVAFWCNPISGHATLYWYQQILGQGPKLLIQFQNNGVVDDSQLPKDRFSAERLKGVDSTLKIQPAKLEDSAVYLCASSLSGTISYEQYFGPGTRLTVT.

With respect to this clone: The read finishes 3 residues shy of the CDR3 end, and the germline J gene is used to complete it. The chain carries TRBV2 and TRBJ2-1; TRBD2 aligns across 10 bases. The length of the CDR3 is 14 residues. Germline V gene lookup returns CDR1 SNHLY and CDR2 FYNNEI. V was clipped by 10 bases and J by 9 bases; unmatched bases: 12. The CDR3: CAITLAGALGEQFF. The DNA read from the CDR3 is TGTGCCATAACCCTAGCGGGAGCTCTTGGTGAG.

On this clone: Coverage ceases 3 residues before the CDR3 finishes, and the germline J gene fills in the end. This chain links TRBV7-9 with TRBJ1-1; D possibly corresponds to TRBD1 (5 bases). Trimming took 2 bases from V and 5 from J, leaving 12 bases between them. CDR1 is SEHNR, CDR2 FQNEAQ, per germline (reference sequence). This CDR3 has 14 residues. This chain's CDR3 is CASSLQGLRTEAFF. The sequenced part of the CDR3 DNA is TGTGCCAGCAGCTTACAGGGCTTGCGGACTGAA.